A selection of T cell receptor beta chains follows, all from one sample in a study of PD-L1 blockade in urothelial cancer. Only in-frame clones appear in the TCRdb table, and some are missing; sequencing was by immunoSEQ multiplex PCR. The sample has 50,000 or so clones, over 75% seen once; the top ten hold 5% to 6%. The material sequenced was PBMCs, taken around atezolizumab (anti-PD-L1) treatment. These receptor sequences come from a man aged 35 to 55 with urothelial cancer. Both conserved end residues are part of each CDR3. Each record gives: CDR3 DNA, CDR3 protein, clone size, V gene, D gene, J gene. The D gene is left open where the match is weak. Where a row states a size, it is once, few, many or the class of an expanded clone; other rows omit it.

TGTGCCAGCAGCAAGGGACTAGCGGGAGGAAACAATGAGCAGTTCTTC | CASSKGLAGGNNEQFF | - | TRBV7-9 | TRBD2 | TRBJ2-1
TGTGCCAGTAGTATTTCCCGGTCAGGGGGCGCGAAAGGCTACACCTTC | CASSISRSGGAKGYTF | - | TRBV19 | TRBD1 | TRBJ1-2
TGTGCCAGCAGCTTAGCCGGACAGAAAAACATTCAGTACTTC | CASSLAGQKNIQYF | - | TRBV11-2 | - | TRBJ2-4
TGTGCCAGCAGGGGGACTTCAGCTCCCTATGGCTACACCTTC | CASRGTSAPYGYTF | - | TRBV27 | - | TRBJ1-2
TGTGCCAGCAGTCCCGTAGGTACGGGAACCGGGGAGCTGTTTTTT | CASSPVGTGTGELFF | few | TRBV28 | - | TRBJ2-2
TGTGCCAGCAGTTACTTTTCTAGCGGGGGCGCCTACGAGCAGTACTTC | CASSYFSSGGAYEQYF | - | TRBV6-5 | TRBD2 | TRBJ2-7
TGTGCCAGCAGCTTGACAGCTAATCAGCCCCAGCATTTT | CASSLTANQPQHF | once | TRBV7-2 | - | TRBJ1-5
TGTGCCAGTAGTATTAGTGATAGCGGGAGTTTAAATACGCAGTATTTT | CASSISDSGSLNTQYF | once | TRBV19 | TRBD2 | TRBJ2-3
TGTGCCAGCAGTTCCACGACTAGCGGGACTGGGTACGAGCAGTACTTC | CASSSTTSGTGYEQYF | - | TRBV27 | TRBD2 | TRBJ2-7
TGTGCCAGCTGTACAGATACCTACAATGAGCAGTTCTTC | CASCTDTYNEQFF | - | TRBV6-1 | - | TRBJ2-1
TGTGCCAGCAGCTTAAGGGCGGGTGGGAGCTCCTACGAGCAGTACTTC | CASSLRAGGSSYEQYF | - | TRBV7-6 | - | TRBJ2-7
TGTGCCTGGACAGGCGGGGTCGGGAACACTGAAGCTTTCTTT | CAWTGGVGNTEAFF | - | TRBV30 | - | TRBJ1-1
TGTGCCAGCAGTCCTAACCTAGCGGGAGCCCTGGGGCAGTACTTC | CASSPNLAGALGQYF | - | TRBV7-9 | TRBD2 | TRBJ2-7
TGTGCCAGCAGCGTAGAAGACAGAAACCAAGAGACCCAGTACTTC | CASSVEDRNQETQYF | - | TRBV9 | - | TRBJ2-5
TGTGCCAGCAGGATCCGGGACAGGGTGGTGGGCACTGAAGCTTTCTTT | CASRIRDRVVGTEAFF | few | TRBV28 | TRBD1 | TRBJ1-1
TGTGCCAGCAGTTTCTACAAAGGGGCAGATACGCAGTATTTT | CASSFYKGADTQYF | - | TRBV27 | - | TRBJ2-3
TGTGCCAGCAGCTTAGTCCGGACAGGGGACTATGGCTACACCTTC | CASSLVRTGDYGYTF | - | TRBV7-2 | TRBD1 | TRBJ1-2
TGTGCCAGCAGCAGGACTTCGGGCACTGAAGCTTTCTTT | CASSRTSGTEAFF | - | TRBV6-4 | - | TRBJ1-1
TGTGCCAGCAGCAGCACAGGGGGCGGGACCGGGGAGCTGTTTTTT | CASSSTGGGTGELFF | - | TRBV7-9 | TRBD1 | TRBJ2-2
TGTGCCAGCAGACAAACAGGGGGCGCGGTCACTGAAGCTTTCTTT | CASRQTGGAVTEAFF | - | TRBV7-9 | TRBD1 | TRBJ1-1
TGTGCCAGCAGTCGGCAGGCCGGGGGGAACATTCAGTACTTC | CASSRQAGGNIQYF | few | TRBV5-6 | TRBD2 | TRBJ2-4
TGTGCCAGCAGCTTAGGGGCAGGAGGGGGCGGTGAGCAGTACTTC | CASSLGAGGGGEQYF | - | TRBV7-9 | - | TRBJ2-7
TGTGCCAGCAGACCACCCTCCGGGACAGGGGTTGAAAAACTGTTTTTT | CASRPPSGTGVEKLFF | once | TRBV28 | TRBD1 | TRBJ1-4
TGTGCCAGCAGTTTAAACGGACTAGCGGGAGCTTTCGCCAATGAGCAGTTCTTC | CASSLNGLAGAFANEQFF | - | TRBV28 | TRBD2 | TRBJ2-1
TGTGCCAGCAGTGTAGAATTCTCCTACGAGCAGTACTTC | CASSVEFSYEQYF | - | TRBV6-1 | - | TRBJ2-7
TGTGCCAGCAGCATGGGACAGGGCGGCGGGGAGCTGTTTTTT | CASSMGQGGGELFF | - | TRBV5-4 | TRBD1 | TRBJ2-2
TGTGCCAGCTCACCAGGGCTGAACACTGAAGCTTTCTTT | CASSPGLNTEAFF | - | TRBV18 | - | TRBJ1-1
TGTGCCAGCAGCCAAGATCGGAGCGGAATCTACAATGAGCAGTTCTTC | CASSQDRSGIYNEQFF | - | TRBV4-2 | - | TRBJ2-1
TGTGCCAGCAGCCAACGTAGTGGTGCCGGGGAGCTGTTTTTT | CASSQRSGAGELFF | - | TRBV9 | - | TRBJ2-2
TGTGCCAGCAGGCGGGGGGGGGAGCCCCAGCATTTT | CASRRGGEPQHF | once | TRBV28 | - | TRBJ1-5
TGTGCCAGCAGTTCTCTCCTAGCGGGAGGGAGCTCCTACGAGCAGTACTTC | CASSSLLAGGSSYEQYF | once | TRBV28 | TRBD2 | TRBJ2-7
TGTGCCAGTAGTATCACCAGCTCCTACAATGAGCAGTTCTTC | CASSITSSYNEQFF | - | TRBV19 | - | TRBJ2-1
TGTGCCAGCAGCCAAGACCGAAGGGGGGGGCAGGGGACCGGGAATGAGCAGTTCTTC | CASSQDRRGGQGTGNEQFF | - | TRBV4-2 | - | TRBJ2-1
TGTGCCAACGGGGCGGGAGCGTCCTACGAGCAGTACTTC | CANGAGASYEQYF | - | TRBV2 | TRBD2 | TRBJ2-7
TGTGCCAGTAGTATTAAACCCCTTTCTGAGGGCACTGAAGCTTTCTTT | CASSIKPLSEGTEAFF | - | TRBV19 | - | TRBJ1-1
TGCGCCAGCCAGCGGGGGGACCTCTACGAGCAGTACTTC | CASQRGDLYEQYF | - | TRBV5-1 | TRBD2 | TRBJ2-7
TGCAGCGTTGGACAGGATAGGTCTGAAGCTTTCTTT | CSVGQDRSEAFF | - | TRBV29-1 | - | TRBJ1-1
TGTGCCAGCAGCTTAGATTCGGGAGCGGTGCAGTTCTTC | CASSLDSGAVQFF | - | TRBV7-9 | - | TRBJ2-1
TGCAGCGTTGGATCGACAGGGGGCGGCGAGCAGTACTTC | CSVGSTGGGEQYF | - | TRBV29-1 | TRBD1 | TRBJ2-7
TGTGCCAGCAGTTACGCTGGGAGCTCCTACAATGAGCAGTTCTTC | CASSYAGSSYNEQFF | - | TRBV6-5 | - | TRBJ2-1
TGCGCCAGCAGCTTGGTGGTAAGCCCCTACGAGCAGTACTTC | CASSLVVSPYEQYF | - | TRBV5-1 | - | TRBJ2-7